The next 18 T cell receptor beta chains were all read from a single sample in a study of CD8+ T cells in alopecia areata (dated by TCRdb to 2017 to 2018). The time point label, read with the paper, signifies: about 25 weeks on oral tofacitinib. This specimen's treatment or condition label, interpreted: oral pan-JAK inhibitor, 5-10 mg twice daily. Library preparation employed the immunoSEQ multiplex PCR assay. RNA was extracted from all samples and reverse transcribed into cDNA as template for TCR sequencing. Here the immuneACCESS table is served through TCRdb, limited to in-frame sequences with V and J called. Missing clones are a known gap in these copies; in checked studies unresolved V genes cover under half, and the rest lacks a known reason. This sample gives hundreds of thousands of clones in total; 58% of them show up just once. 1.8% of the sample rests with the top ten. The source was CD4+ T cells sorted from blood, collected at week 24, from a patient treated with tofacitinib. Receptor source: a human donor with alopecia areata.

With respect to this clone: Other DNA sequences in the same sample also yield this CDR3. The chain uses TRBV4-2 and TRBJ2-5; possible D gene TRBD1, 5 bases. The CDR3 runs 15 residues. V was pared by 0 bases and J by 2 bases, with 10 bases between. Germline CDR1 reads LGHNA; CDR2 reads YNFKEQ. The CDR3, as DNA: TGTGCCAGCAGCCAAGATAGGGGTGGTCAAGAGACCCAGTACTTC. Translation: CASSQDRGGQETQYF.

This clone was picked up a small number of times. J is TRBJ2-1 and V is TRBV11-2; D remains unclear. The V and J ends lost 2 bases and 8 bases respectively, with 10 bases between them. The V gene's germline CDR1 is SGHAT and CDR2 FQNNGV. The CDR3 sequence is 13 residues long. CDR3 sequence: CASSLSEWYEQFF. The CDR3 region has the DNA TGTGCCAGCAGCTTAAGTGAGTGGTATGAGCAGTTCTTC.

Note on this clone: In the same sample, other DNA sequences code for this CDR3. The V gene is TRBV5-1, the J gene TRBJ1-1, with D hard to call. The V end was cut by 0 bases, the J end by 1 base, with 7 bases between. Germline CDR1 SGHRS, CDR2 YFSETQ. CDR3 length: 14 residues. Written as DNA, the CDR3 is TGCGCCAGCAGCTTGGAAGCAAGGAACACTGAAGCTTTCTTT. Its translation is CASSLEARNTEAFF.

The chain has TRBV19 and TRBJ2-7; the D gene is possibly TRBD1 (6 bases). The ends were cut back, 4 bases at V and 2 bases at J, with 9 bases in the middle. Looked up from germline, CDR1 is LNHDA and CDR2 is SQIVND (reference sequence). The CDR3 sequence is 13 residues long. The CDR3: CASSTGTPYEQYF. CDR3 in DNA: TGTGCCAGTAGTACCGGGACACCCTACGAGCAGTACTTC.

V and J are TRBV14 and TRBJ2-3; the match to TRBD2 covers 8 bases. V gave up 1 base and J gave up 0 bases; unmatched junction bases: 3. Germline loops: CDR1 SGHDN, CDR2 FVKESK. CDR3 size: 16 residues. The CDR3 sequence: CASSQVPGGSTDTQYF. CDR3 sequence (DNA): TGTGCCAGCAGCCAAGTTCCGGGGGGGAGCACAGATACGCAGTATTTT.

Only one count was recorded for this clone. The gene calls are TRBV28 and TRBJ1-1; tentative D call: TRBD1 (5 bases). The germline CDR1 and CDR2 sequences are MDHEN and SYDVKM. CDR3 length: 14 amino acids. V gave up 6 bases and J gave up 7 bases, with 18 bases separating them. In DNA, the CDR3 is TGTGCCAGCAGGGCCCCGGGGGAGTCGTTTGAAGCTTTCTTT. This sequence encodes CASRAPGESFEAFF.

V gene TRBV28 combines with J gene TRBJ2-7; 9 bases fit TRBD1. The V segment lost 3 bases and the J segment 3 bases; nucleotides outside the gene matches: 6. The CDR3 is made up of 15 amino acids. Germline CDR1 MDHEN, CDR2 SYDVKM. CDR3 in DNA: TGTGCCAGCAGTTTCGGGGACAGGGAGTACTACGAGCAGTACTTC. Encoded protein: CASSFGDREYYEQYF.

This clone was seen only a few times. The rearrangement joins TRBV23-1 to TRBJ2-4; the D gene is possibly TRBD2 (5 bases). TRBV23-1 is identified as an open reading frame with a role that is uncertain. The CDR3 is made up of 19 amino acids. Trimming took off 6 bases at V and 0 bases at J, with 24 bases between the two ends. DNA of the CDR3: TGCGCCAGCAGCACGACGGGTCAAGACCGGCGGGTAGCCAAAAACATTCAGTACTTC. This codes for CASSTTGQDRRVAKNIQYF.

This clone showed up just a few times. This chain joins TRBV25-1 and TRBJ2-3; D ambiguous. The germline CDR1 and CDR2 sequences are MGHDK and SYGVNS. The CDR3 extends over 13 amino acids. V was shortened by 1 base and J by 2 bases, with 4 bases between the two germline ends. The CDR3 DNA follows: TGTGCCAGCAGTGAATGGGTCACAGATACGCAGTATTTT. The encoded protein is CASSEWVTDTQYF.

This chain uses TRBV4-1 with TRBJ2-5; D call uncertain. V was clipped by 4 bases and J by 4 bases, with 10 bases between them. Germline CDR1 is MGHRA and CDR2 is YSYEKL. This CDR3 contains 13 residues. CDR3 in amino acids: CASSLTSGETQYF. The DNA of the CDR3 is TGCGCCAGCAGCCTAACGTCGGGAGAGACCCAGTACTTC.

The CDR3 here is CAWSVRATNEKLFF. The CDR3 region has the DNA TGTGCCTGGAGTGTCAGGGCAACTAATGAAAAACTGTTTTTT. The rearrangement links TRBV30 to TRBJ1-4; perhaps TRBD1 as D (5 bases). V was trimmed by 0 bases and J by 0 bases, leaving 5 bases between them. Germline V gene data show CDR1 as GTSNPN and CDR2 as SVGIG (reference sequence). The CDR3 loop spans 14 amino acids.

The chain carries TRBV4-3 and TRBJ2-5, with TRBD1 identical over 9 bases. Germline CDR1 and CDR2: LGHNA and YSLEER. V trimming: 1 base; J trimming: 5 bases; junction bases outside the gene matches: 5. The CDR3 is 15 residues long. The CDR3 bases are TGCGCCAGCAGCCAAGCCCGGACAGGGGCGGAGACCCAGTACTTC. The encoded protein is CASSQARTGAETQYF.

Concerning this clone: Other DNA variants within this sample encode the same CDR3. The rearrangement links TRBV7-2 to TRBJ2-2; no definite D call. The length of the CDR3 is 15 residues. Germline V CDR1 and CDR2: SGHTA, FQGNSA. The V end lost 1 base, the J end lost 1 base, and 7 bases lay between the germline ends. In DNA, the CDR3 is TGTGCCAGCAGCTTAGTCAGGTTGAACACCGGGGAGCTGTTTTTT. It encodes CASSLVRLNTGELFF.

The CDR3 reads CAIAALGDNEQFF. In nucleotides, the CDR3 is TGTGCCATCGCGGCTTTGGGCGACAATGAGCAGTTCTTC. J is TRBJ2-1 and V is TRBV10-3, with D unresolved. Germline CDR1 ENHRY, CDR2 SYGVKD. V lost 8 bases and J lost 5, with 13 bases in between. This CDR3 has 13 residues.

The chain uses TRBV7-9 and TRBJ1-5; no definite D call. Germline CDR1 is SEHNR and CDR2 is FQNEAQ (reference sequence). The CDR3 is made up of 13 amino acids. V lost 5 bases, J lost 5 bases, and 10 bases lay in between. CDR3 residues: CASSPDGDQPQHF. CDR3 sequence (DNA): TGTGCCAGCAGCCCCGACGGGGATCAGCCCCAGCATTTT. The entire variable domain, with the rest obtained from reference TRBV7-9 and TRBJ1-5, is as follows: DTGVSQNPRHKITKRGQNVTFRCDPISEHNRLYWYRQTLGQGPEFLTYFQNEAQLEKSRLLSDRFSAERPKGSFSTLEIQRTEQGDSAMYLCASSPDGDQPQHFGDGTRLSIL.

The chain recombines TRBV13 with TRBJ1-2; no firm D call. Germline CDR1 and CDR2: PRHDT and FYEKMQ (reference sequence). With 3 bases removed from V and 8 bases from J, the gap between germline ends came to 16 bases. There are 14 residues in the CDR3. The CDR3 loop is CASSLNLGEVGYTF. In nucleotides, the CDR3 is TGTGCCAGCAGCTTGAACCTCGGGGAGGTAGGCTACACCTTC.

This clone was seen more than once but under ten times. V gene TRBV10-3 combines with J gene TRBJ2-5, with 7 bases aligning to TRBD1. Unmatched junction bases numbered 6, after V lost 6 bases and J lost 5 bases. The CDR3 totals 13 residues. Looked up from germline, CDR1 is ENHRY and CDR2 is SYGVKD. The CDR3 nucleotides are TGTGCCATCAGAGGAAGGGGGCCGGAGACCCAGTACTTC. It specifies CAIRGRGPETQYF.

The chain joins TRBV7-3 to TRBJ2-2; 8 bases map to TRBD1. The CDR3 contains 15 residues. CDR1 SGHTA and CDR2 FQGTGA come from the germline V gene. V lost 5 bases, J lost 5 bases, and 7 bases stayed unmatched. CDR3 bases: TGTGCCAGCAGCCCCTACAGGGGGGAAACCGGGGAGCTGTTTTTT. Translated: CASSPYRGETGELFF.